This passage covers 7 T cell receptor beta chains from one sample sequenced in a study of CD8+CD57+ T cells in acquired aplastic anemia. The template for TCR beta VDJ and CDR3 sequence profiling was genomic DNA. TCRdb recomputed calls from the reads with MiXCR, one row per CDR3 protein. The table lists some 190,000 distinct CDR3 sequences, 40% to 50% of them singletons, with approximately 3% in the top ten. Sequencing was performed on sorted CD4+, CD8+, or CD8+CD57+ T cells (not recorded which) from PBMCs. Receptor source: a human donor in good health.

Notes on this clonotype: One junction end disagrees with the germline gene, perhaps due to a read error. This chain joins TRBV20-1 and TRBJ1-6; D call uncertain. The CDR3 runs 16 residues. Per germline, CDR1 DFQATT and CDR2 SNEGSKA (reference sequence). The DNA for the CDR3 is TGCAGTGCTAGAGATCGAAAGAGCTCCTATAATTCACCCCTCCGCTTT. Translation: CSARDRKSSYNSPLRF.

The CDR3 reads CASSGAGAETQYF. CDR3 nucleotides: TGTGCCAGCAGTGGGGCAGGGGCAGAGACCCAGTACTTC. The chain joins TRBV2 to TRBJ2-5, with a weak D call TRBD1 (6 bases). V was pared by 4 bases and J by 4 bases, with 10 bases between. The CDR3 has 13 residues. Per the germline V gene, CDR1 is SNHLY and CDR2 is FYNNEI.

This chain connects TRBV5-5 to TRBJ1-1; the D is unclear. This CDR3 comprises 13 residues. Trimming pared 2 bases from V and 3 bases from J, leaving 8 bases between. Germline CDR1 SGHKS, CDR2 YYEKEE (reference sequence). The CDR3 reads CASSFHKDTEAFF. The DNA of the CDR3 is TGTGCCAGCAGCTTCCACAAGGACACTGAAGCTTTCTTT. Full variable domain (remainder filled in from reference TRBV5-5 and TRBJ1-1): DAGVTQSPTHLIKTRGQQVTLRCSPISGHKSVSWYQQVLGQGPQFIFQYYEKEERGRGNFPDRFSARQFPNYSSELNVNALLLGDSALYLCASSFHKDTEAFFGQGTRLTVV.

Turning to this clonotype: Since a much larger clone is just one base distant, this may be a read error. Here the CDR3 DNA reads TGTGCCAGCAGCACCCGCCATGAGCAGTTCTTC. Translating gives CASSTRHEQFF. This rearrangement joins TRBV14 to TRBJ2-1; D remains ambiguous. CDR1 and CDR2 (germline): SGHDN, FVKESK. The germline V and J ends were trimmed by 5 bases and 8 bases, with 7 bases remaining between them. The CDR3 has 11 amino acids.

This clonotype was observed at least ten times. The chain joins TRBV5-1 to TRBJ1-1; 8 bases are shared with TRBD1. Germline V gives CDR1 SGHRS, CDR2 YFSETQ. Losses at the gene ends were 4 bases for V and 0 bases for J; bases not matched to a gene: 5. The CDR3 extends over 15 amino acids. The CDR3 coding sequence is TGCGCCAGCAGCGGGGGACAGGTACTGAACACTGAAGCTTTCTTT. The encoded protein is CASSGGQVLNTEAFF.

There are a few counts of this clonotype. The genes are TRBV15 and TRBJ2-3, with D perhaps matching TRBD1 (6 bases). V was clipped by 0 bases and J by 0 bases, with 16 bases between them. CDR1 and CDR2 (germline): LNHNV, YYDKDF (reference sequence). The CDR3 runs to 18 residues. In nucleotides, the CDR3 is TGTGCCACCAGCAGAGATCATGTCCAGAGGGGGAGCACAGATACGCAGTATTTT. Translation: CATSRDHVQRGSTDTQYF.

In this sample, this clonotype turned up a few times. The rearrangement links TRBV15 to TRBJ2-1; the D is unclear. The CDR3 is made up of 14 amino acids. The germline V and J ends were trimmed by 8 bases and 0 bases, with 11 bases remaining between them. Germline lookup yields CDR1 LNHNV and CDR2 YYDKDF (reference sequence). DNA for the CDR3: TGTGCCACCGCAGGAACTTACTCCTACAATGAGCAGTTCTTC. Its protein product is CATAGTYSYNEQFF.